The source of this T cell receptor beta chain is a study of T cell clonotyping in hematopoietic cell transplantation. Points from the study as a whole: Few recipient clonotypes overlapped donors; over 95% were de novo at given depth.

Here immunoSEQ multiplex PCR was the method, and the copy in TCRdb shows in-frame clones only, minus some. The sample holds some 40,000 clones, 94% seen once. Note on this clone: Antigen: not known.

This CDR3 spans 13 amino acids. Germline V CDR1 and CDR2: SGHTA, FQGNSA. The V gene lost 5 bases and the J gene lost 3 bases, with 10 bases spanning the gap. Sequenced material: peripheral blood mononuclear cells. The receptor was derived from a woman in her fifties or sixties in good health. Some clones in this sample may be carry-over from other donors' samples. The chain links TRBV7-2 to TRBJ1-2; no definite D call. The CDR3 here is CASSPLGYYGYTF. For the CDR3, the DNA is TGTGCCAGCAGCCCTTTGGGGTACTATGGCTACACCTTC.